This TCR beta chain was found in a study of blood T cell repertoires in COVID-19. Background on the study: T cells, B-cell-depleted T cells, or PBMCs supplied cDNA or gDNA.

V was clipped by 4 bases and J by 3 bases; unmatched bases: 9. CDR3 size: 16 residues. In germline, CDR1 is SGHVS, CDR2 FQNEAQ. Per the study methods: Scientists estimated how many nucleated cells there were by amplifying reference gene primers. Clones were read by immunoSEQ multiplex PCR, and TCRdb kept only the in-frame ones, dropping some. V, J and clone size derive from that table, while D and trimming were established from the DNA sequence. The repertoire includes about 120,000 clones, about 85% of them detected once, and around 5.1% sits in the top ten. The origin of this receptor is a human donor in a cohort sampled during active COVID-19. This chain links TRBV7-8 with TRBJ2-5; TRBD2 aligns across 9 bases. Sequencing used peripheral blood. The CDR3 bases are TGTGCCAGCAGCTCCCTCGCTCTAGCGGGGAAAGAGACCCAGTACTTC. This translates into CASSSLALAGKETQYF.